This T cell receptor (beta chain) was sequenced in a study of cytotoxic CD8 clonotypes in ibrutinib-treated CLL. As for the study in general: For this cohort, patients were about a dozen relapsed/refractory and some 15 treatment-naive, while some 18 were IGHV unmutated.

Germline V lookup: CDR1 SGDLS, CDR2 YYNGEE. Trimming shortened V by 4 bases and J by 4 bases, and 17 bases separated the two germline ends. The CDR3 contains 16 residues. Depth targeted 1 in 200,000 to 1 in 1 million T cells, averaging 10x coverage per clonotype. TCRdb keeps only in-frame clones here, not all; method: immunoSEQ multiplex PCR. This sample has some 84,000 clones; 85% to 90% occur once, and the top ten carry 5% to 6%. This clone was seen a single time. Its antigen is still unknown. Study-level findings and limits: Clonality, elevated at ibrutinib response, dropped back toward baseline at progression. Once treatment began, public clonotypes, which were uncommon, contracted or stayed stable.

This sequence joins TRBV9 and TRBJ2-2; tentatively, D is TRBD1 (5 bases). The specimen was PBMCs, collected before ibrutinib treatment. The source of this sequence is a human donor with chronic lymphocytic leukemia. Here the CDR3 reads CASSQSGRVPTGELFF. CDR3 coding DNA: TGTGCCAGCAGCCAAAGTGGCAGGGTTCCCACCGGGGAGCTGTTTTTT.